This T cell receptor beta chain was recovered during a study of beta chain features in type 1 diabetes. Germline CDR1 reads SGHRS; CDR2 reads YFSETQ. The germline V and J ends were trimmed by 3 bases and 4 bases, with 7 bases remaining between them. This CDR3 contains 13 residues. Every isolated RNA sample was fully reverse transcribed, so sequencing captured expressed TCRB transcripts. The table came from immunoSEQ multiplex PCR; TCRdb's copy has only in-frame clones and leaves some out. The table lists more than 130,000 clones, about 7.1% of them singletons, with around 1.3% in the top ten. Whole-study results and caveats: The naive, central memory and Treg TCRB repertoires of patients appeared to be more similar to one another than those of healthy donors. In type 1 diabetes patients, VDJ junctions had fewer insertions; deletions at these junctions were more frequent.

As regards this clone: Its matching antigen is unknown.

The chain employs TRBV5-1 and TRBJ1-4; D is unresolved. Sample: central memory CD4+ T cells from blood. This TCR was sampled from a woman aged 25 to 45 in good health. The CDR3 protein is CASSSGDNEKLFF. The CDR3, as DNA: TGCGCCAGCAGCTCGGGAGATAATGAAAAACTGTTTTTT.